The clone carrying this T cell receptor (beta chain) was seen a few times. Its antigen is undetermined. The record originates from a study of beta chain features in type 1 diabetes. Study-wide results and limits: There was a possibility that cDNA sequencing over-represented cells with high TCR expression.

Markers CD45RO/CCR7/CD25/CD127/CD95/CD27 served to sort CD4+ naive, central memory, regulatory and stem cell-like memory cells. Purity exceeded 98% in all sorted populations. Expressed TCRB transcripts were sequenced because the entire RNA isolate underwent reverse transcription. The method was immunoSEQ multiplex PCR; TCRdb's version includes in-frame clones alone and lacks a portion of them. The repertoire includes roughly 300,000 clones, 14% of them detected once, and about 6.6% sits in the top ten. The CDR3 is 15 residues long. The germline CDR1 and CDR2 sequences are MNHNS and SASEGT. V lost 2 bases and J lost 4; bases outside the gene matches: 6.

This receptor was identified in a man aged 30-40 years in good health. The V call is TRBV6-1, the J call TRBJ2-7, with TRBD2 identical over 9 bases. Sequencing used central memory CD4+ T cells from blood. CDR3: CASSELASGKYEQYV. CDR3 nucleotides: TGTGCCAGCAGTGAACTCGCTAGCGGGAAATACGAGCAGTACGTC.